A selection of T cell receptor beta chains follows, all from one sample in a study of blood T cell repertoires in COVID-19. Libraries were prepared by immunoSEQ multiplex PCR; TCRdb keeps only in-frame clonotypes and omits some of them. The sample gives fewer than 80,000 clones, approximately 86% of which show up once; approximately 1% is in the top ten. The sequencing sample was made of peripheral blood. The receptors derive from a man between 65 and 85 years old with acute or convalescent COVID-19. CDR3s include the opening cysteine and the closing phenylalanine or tryptophan. The D gene is left open where the match is weak. Clone size appears in some rows only: once, few, many, or a class for an expanded clone.

>TRBV19|TRBD1|NA|TRBJ2-1
TGTGCCAGTAGTGTCGGACAGGGCTCCTACAATGAGCAGTTCTTC
CASSVGQGSYNEQFF
>TRBV7-9|TRBD1|NA|TRBJ2-1
TGTGCCAGCAGCTTAGCGGGGACAGGGGAGATTCCTGAGCAGTTCTTC
CASSLAGTGEIPEQFF
>TRBV27|NA|NA|TRBJ1-1
TGTGCCAGCAGTTCCCCCCGGGGGAGGGGAGTGGGTGAAGCTTTCTTT
CASSSPRGRGVGEAFF
>TRBV18|NA|NA|TRBJ1-2
TGTGCCAGCTCACCGAACAGGGTGGATGGCTACACCTTC
CASSPNRVDGYTF
>TRBV7-9|NA|NA|TRBJ2-1
TGTGCCAGCAGCTTACGAGGTGGGGGGGCCGTTAGCTCCTACAATGAGCAGTTCTTC
CASSLRGGGAVSSYNEQFF
>TRBV7-3|TRBD2|NA|TRBJ2-1
TGTGCCAGCAGCCCAACTAGCGGGAGAAATAATGAGCAGTTCTTC
CASSPTSGRNNEQFF
>TRBV7-9|TRBD2|NA|TRBJ2-3
TGTGCCAGCAGCACCCCCATAGCGGGGCGGGTCACAGATACGCAGTATTTT
CASSTPIAGRVTDTQYF
>TRBV3-1/TRBV3-2|NA|NA|TRBJ2-1
TGTGCCAGCAGCCCTAACTCTGGGAGCTACAATGAGCAGTTCTTC
CASSPNSGSYNEQFF
>TRBV7-8|TRBD1|NA|TRBJ2-5
TGTGCCGGGATAGACAGGGGCCAAGAGACCCAGTACTTC
CAGIDRGQETQYF
>TRBV29-1|NA|few|TRBJ1-5
TGCAGCGTTGAAGGGTCGGCGGGTCAGCCCCAGCATTTT
CSVEGSAGQPQHF
>TRBV5-4|NA|NA|TRBJ1-2
TGTGCCAGCAGAACCGGACAGCAAAACTATGGCTACACCTTC
CASRTGQQNYGYTF
>TRBV12-3/TRBV12-4|TRBD1|NA|TRBJ1-4
TGTGCCAGCAGGAAGACAGGGAGTGAAAAACTGTTTTTT
CASRKTGSEKLFF
>TRBV19|TRBD1|NA|TRBJ2-2
TGTGCCAGTAGTAGGATAGGGGGCGCATCCGGGGAGCTGTTTTTT
CASSRIGGASGELFF
>TRBV28|TRBD1|NA|TRBJ1-6
TGTGCCAGCAGTGAATTGAAGGGACAGGGATGGACGGTGGATTCACCCCTCCACTTT
CASSELKGQGWTVDSPLHF
>TRBV2|TRBD2|once|TRBJ2-1
TGTGCCAGCAAACTCTTAGCGGGGGGGTCCTACAATGAGCAGTTCTTC
CASKLLAGGSYNEQFF
>TRBV5-1|TRBD2|NA|TRBJ2-7
TGCGCCAGCAGCCCCGGACTAGCGAGGGACGAGCAGTACTTC
CASSPGLARDEQYF
>TRBV5-4|TRBD1|NA|TRBJ1-2
TGTGCCAGCAGCCCAGAGACAGGGACATATGGCTACACCTTC
CASSPETGTYGYTF
>TRBV28|NA|NA|TRBJ1-2
TGTGCCAGCAGTTCCACGACAAAGTCTAACTATGGCTACACCTTC
CASSSTTKSNYGYTF
>TRBV29-1|TRBD1|NA|TRBJ1-2
TGCAGCGTTAGGGGGACAGGCGGCTACACCTTC
CSVRGTGGYTF
>TRBV7-2|TRBD2|NA|TRBJ2-1
TGTGCCAGCAGCCCCGGGACTAGCGGCTACAATGAGCAGTTCTTC
CASSPGTSGYNEQFF
>TRBV24-1|TRBD1|NA|TRBJ2-5
TGTGCCACCAGTGACCAGGGGACAGGGGCCGAAGAGACCCAGTACTTC
CATSDQGTGAEETQYF
>TRBV6-5|NA|NA|TRBJ2-4
TGTGCCAGCAGTTACACGCGAAACAGGGTGGGCATTCAGTACTTC
CASSYTRNRVGIQYF
>TRBV2|NA|NA|TRBJ2-7
TGTGCCAGCAGGGACTATAGCAGCCTCCCTCGCGAGCAGTACTTC
CASRDYSSLPREQYF